One and the same sample provided the 19 T cell receptor beta chains below, sequenced in a study of Graves' ophthalmopathy and Graves' hyperthyroidism. For repertoire sequencing, the TCR beta CDR3 regions were amplified from RNA transcripts. Following a first-round RT-PCR that used HTBI primers, a second-round multiplex PCR was carried out. Each CDR3 protein gets one entry after TCRdb re-called the multiplex PCR reads with MiXCR. Of 650,000 to 900,000 distinct CDR3 sequences listed, roughly two fifths are singletons. Sequencing was carried out using peripheral blood. Receptors originate from an adult man with Graves' ophthalmopathy.

There are a few counts of this clonotype. The chain carries TRBV5-4 and TRBJ2-2; no definite D call. V was cut by 2 bases and J by 0 bases, with 5 bases left in between. Germline values: CDR1 SGHNT, CDR2 YYREEE (reference sequence). The CDR3 totals 14 residues. CDR3 in DNA: TGTGCCAGCAGCTTACCCACGAACACCGGGGAGCTGTTTTTT. Amino acids: CASSLPTNTGELFF.

J is TRBJ1-5 and V is TRBV25-1; 7 bases agree with TRBD1. Germline V gene sequence: CDR1 MGHDK, CDR2 SYGVNS. The ends lost 11 bases at V and 5 bases at J; junction bases unmatched: 12. The CDR3 loop spans 14 amino acids. CDR3 sequence reads: CAENLDRTYQPQHF. As DNA, the CDR3 is TGTGCCGAGAACCTGGACAGGACATATCAGCCCCAGCATTTT.

The rearrangement links TRBV7-9 to TRBJ1-4, with D maybe TRBD1 (5 bases). CDR3 size: 16 residues. In germline, CDR1 is SEHNR, CDR2 FQNEAQ (reference sequence). Trimming pared 5 bases from V and 5 bases from J, leaving 18 bases between. The CDR3 is CASSVERGSRNEKLFF. For the CDR3, the DNA is TGTGCCAGCAGCGTTGAAAGGGGCAGTAGGAATGAAAAACTGTTTTTT.

The V gene is TRBV7-8, the J gene TRBJ1-6, with D perhaps matching TRBD1 (5 bases). Between the trimmed V and J ends, which lost 1 base and 13 bases, there was a span of 17 bases. The germline V gene encodes CDR1 SGHVS and CDR2 FQNEAQ. This CDR3 spans 15 amino acids. Here the CDR3 reads CASSLVGGGGYPLHF. CDR3 sequence (DNA): TGTGCCAGCAGCTTAGTCGGGGGGGGTGGATATCCCCTCCACTTT.

The rearrangement uses TRBV7-2 and TRBJ1-4, with D uncertain. The CDR3 spans 14 residues. Trimming took off 3 bases at V and 0 bases at J, with 5 bases between the two ends. Germline V gives CDR1 SGHTA, CDR2 FQGNSA. CDR3 residues: CASSFVSTNEKLFF. CDR3 nucleotides: TGTGCCAGCAGCTTCGTCTCAACTAATGAAAAACTGTTTTTT. Supplemented by reference TRBV7-2 and TRBJ1-4, the full variable domain reads GAGVSQSPSNKVTEKGKDVELRCDPISGHTALYWYRQSLGQGLEFLIYFQGNSAPDKSGLPSDRFSAERTGGSVSTLTIQRTQQEDSAVYLCASSFVSTNEKLFFGSGTQLSVL.

This clonotype showed up many times. The V call is TRBV24-1, the J call TRBJ1-2, with a possible D match to TRBD1 (5 bases). Germline lookup yields CDR1 KGHDR and CDR2 SFDVKD. CDR3 length: 16 residues. The V end was cut by 2 bases, the J end by 1 base, with 13 bases between. CDR3 residues: CATSDSRTPLNYGYTF. CDR3 bases: TGTGCCACCAGTGATTCGAGGACACCTCTTAACTATGGCTACACCTTC.

This clonotype was counted only a few times. V usage is TRBV5-1 and J usage is TRBJ1-6; D perhaps matches TRBD1 (5 bases). CDR1 and CDR2 from the germline V gene are SGHRS and YFSETQ. The CDR3 runs 16 residues. V was shortened by 4 bases and J by 9 bases, with 20 bases between the two germline ends. CDR3 sequence: CASSLTPGVESSPLHF. The CDR3 nucleotides are TGCGCCAGCAGCCTTACCCCGGGGGTGGAAAGTTCACCCCTCCACTTT. The full variable domain, with the rest looked up from reference TRBV5-1 and TRBJ1-6, is KAGVTQTPRYLIKTRGQQVTLSCSPISGHRSVSWYQQTPGQGLQFLFEYFSETQRNKGNFPGRFSGRQFSNSRSEMNVSTLELGDSALYLCASSLTPGVESSPLHFGNGTRLTVT.

This clonotype was picked up many times. The J gene is TRBJ2-7, the V gene TRBV20-1; a weak D match, TRBD2 (5 bases). The CDR3 extends over 12 amino acids. Trimming removed 1 base at V and 3 bases at J, with 7 bases between. The V gene's germline CDR1 is DFQATT and CDR2 SNEGSKA (reference sequence). This CDR3 reads CSARVRDYEQYF. In nucleotides, the CDR3 is TGCAGTGCTAGAGTGAGGGACTACGAGCAGTACTTC.

This clonotype was seen a few times. The chain carries TRBV2 and TRBJ1-2; 7 nucleotides align to TRBD1. This CDR3 comprises 13 residues. The V gene's germline CDR1 is SNHLY and CDR2 FYNNEI. V shed 5 bases and J 10 bases; nucleotides not matched to a gene: 10. The CDR3, as DNA: TGTGCCAGCAGTTACTCCTCGGGACAGACCTACACCTTC. Protein product: CASSYSSGQTYTF.

The rearrangement uses TRBV7-9 and TRBJ1-2, with D possibly TRBD1 on 5 matching bases. Per the germline V gene, CDR1 is SEHNR and CDR2 is FQNEAQ (reference sequence). V shed 4 bases and J shed 0 bases, with 21 bases lying between them. The CDR3 extends over 18 amino acids. CDR3 nucleotides: TGTGCCAGCAGCTGGGGGGGAGCGGGCGTTGGGGCTAACTATGGCTACACCTTC. Protein product: CASSWGGAGVGANYGYTF. The whole variable domain, remainder taken from reference TRBV7-9 and TRBJ1-2, is DTGVSQNPRHKITKRGQNVTFRCDPISEHNRLYWYRQTLGQGPEFLTYFQNEAQLEKSRLLSDRFSAERPKGSFSTLEIQRTEQGDSAMYLCASSWGGAGVGANYGYTFGSGTRLTVV.

The table lists this clonotype with a few counts. This sequence joins TRBV25-1 and TRBJ2-2, with D tentatively TRBD1 or TRBD2 (6 bases each). This CDR3 contains 13 residues. V lost 6 bases to trimming and J lost 5 bases, with 10 bases between them. CDR1 is MGHDK, CDR2 SYGVNS, per germline. The CDR3 is CASRRGGTGELFF. Written as DNA, the CDR3 is TGTGCCAGCAGGAGAGGGGGGACCGGGGAGCTGTTTTTT.

This clonotype has a single count. This sequence joins TRBV12-3 or TRBV12-4 and TRBJ2-2; 12 bases fit TRBD1. Losses at the gene ends were 9 bases for V and 5 bases for J; bases not matched to a gene: 10. The CDR3 runs 16 residues. CDR3 amino acids: CASQTGTGGLTGELFF. In DNA form, the CDR3 reads TGTGCCAGTCAAACGGGGACAGGGGGCCTAACCGGGGAGCTGTTTTTT.

The J gene is TRBJ2-7, the V gene TRBV25-1; 8 bases fit TRBD2. Germline values: CDR1 MGHDK, CDR2 SYGVNS. This CDR3 region has 12 residues. Trimming removed 5 bases from V and 12 bases from J; junction bases left unmatched: 9. The CDR3 coding sequence is TGTGCCAGCAGTTCTCAGACTAGCGCGCCGTACTTC. Amino acid sequence: CASSSQTSAPYF.

This clonotype was seen many times. The genes are TRBV7-6 and TRBJ1-6; D perhaps matches TRBD1 (6 bases). Trimming took 5 bases from V and 7 from J, leaving 15 bases between them. CDR3 length: 15 residues. Germline lookup yields CDR1 SGHVS and CDR2 FNYEAQ. The CDR3 sequence: CASSQRAGDNSPLHF. The CDR3 DNA reads TGTGCCAGCAGCCAGCGGGCAGGGGACAATTCACCCCTCCACTTT.

In this sample, this clonotype turned up a few times. The CDR3 region is CASSIFPGTSEELFF. CDR3 sequence (DNA): TGTGCCAGTAGTATATTTCCGGGTACATCGGAGGAGCTGTTTTTT. The V gene is TRBV19, the J gene TRBJ2-2; D unresolved. This CDR3 is built from 15 residues. The germline V gene has CDR1 LNHDA and CDR2 SQIVND (reference sequence). V lost 2 bases and J 10 bases, leaving 17 bases between the germline ends.

Notes on this clonotype: A single base separates this from a much larger clone, so it may be a read error. The chain combines TRBV12-3 or TRBV12-4 with TRBJ1-6; D unclear. V was pared by 6 bases and J by 9 bases, with 12 bases between. The CDR3 is made up of 13 amino acids. CDR3 coding DNA: TGTGCCAGCAGCTCCCTCGGCGTTTCACCCCTCCACTTT. Residues: CASSSLGVSPLHF.

The chain is built from TRBV19 and TRBJ2-5, with a possible D match to TRBD2 (5 bases). V lost 6 bases and J lost 4, with 18 bases in between. The CDR3 sequence is 15 residues long. Germline CDR1 LNHDA, CDR2 SQIVND (reference sequence). CDR3 nucleotides: TGTGCCAGTAGCGCCCCCTCGGGGTTAGGAGAGACCCAGTACTTC. Translating it yields CASSAPSGLGETQYF.

The V gene is TRBV3-1, the J gene TRBJ2-7, with 8 bases lining up with TRBD2. Germline CDR1 and CDR2: LGHDT and YNNKEL (reference sequence). The CDR3 runs 13 residues. The V segment lost 4 bases and the J segment 2 bases; nucleotides outside the gene matches: 1. CDR3 region: CASSRTSTYEQYF. CDR3 nucleotide sequence: TGTGCCAGCAGCCGGACTAGCACCTACGAGCAGTACTTC.

V gene TRBV25-1 combines with J gene TRBJ2-2; the match to TRBD1 covers 10 bases. CDR1 and CDR2 from the germline V gene are MGHDK and SYGVNS. This CDR3 is 16 amino acids long. The J segment lost 8 bases and the V segment lost 5 bases, leaving 11 bases of the junction unmatched. The CDR3 spells CASSSPDRGLGGELFF. The CDR3 DNA is TGTGCCAGCAGTTCCCCTGACAGGGGGCTCGGGGGGGAGCTGTTTTTT.